This T cell receptor beta chain was profiled in a study of a mutant IDH1 vaccine in newly diagnosed glioma. Study overall: The therapy given earlier, which was standard therapy, consisted of radiotherapy, temozolomide, or both, and most of the patients received both.

Assay used: immunoSEQ multiplex PCR; TCRdb lists only in-frame clones, some missing. Here the sample spans roughly 34,000 clones, about four fifths being singletons. Trimming left V 5 bases short and J 3 bases short, with 8 bases between. Germline V gives CDR1 SGHAT, CDR2 FQNNGV. The CDR3 has 13 residues. This clone has only a few counts. What it binds is not known. Time point indicated: week 47, end of study. Doses of 300 ug of mutant IDH1 20-mer peptide were given with topical imiquimod. The chain recombines TRBV11-2 with TRBJ1-5; D unresolved. The origin of this receptor is a man aged 25-45 years with glioma. The starting material was PBMCs, obtained from a glioma patient whose treatment included an IDH1 peptide vaccine. This CDR3 reads CASSPTNNQPQHF. The DNA of the CDR3 is TGTGCCAGCAGCCCCACTAACAATCAGCCCCAGCATTTT. Full variable domain (rest looked up from reference TRBV11-2 and TRBJ1-5): EAGVAQSPRYKIIEKRQSVAFWCNPISGHATLYWYQQILGQGPKLLIQFQNNGVVDDSQLPKDRFSAERLKGVDSTLKIQPAKLEDSAVYLCASSPTNNQPQHFGDGTRLSIL.